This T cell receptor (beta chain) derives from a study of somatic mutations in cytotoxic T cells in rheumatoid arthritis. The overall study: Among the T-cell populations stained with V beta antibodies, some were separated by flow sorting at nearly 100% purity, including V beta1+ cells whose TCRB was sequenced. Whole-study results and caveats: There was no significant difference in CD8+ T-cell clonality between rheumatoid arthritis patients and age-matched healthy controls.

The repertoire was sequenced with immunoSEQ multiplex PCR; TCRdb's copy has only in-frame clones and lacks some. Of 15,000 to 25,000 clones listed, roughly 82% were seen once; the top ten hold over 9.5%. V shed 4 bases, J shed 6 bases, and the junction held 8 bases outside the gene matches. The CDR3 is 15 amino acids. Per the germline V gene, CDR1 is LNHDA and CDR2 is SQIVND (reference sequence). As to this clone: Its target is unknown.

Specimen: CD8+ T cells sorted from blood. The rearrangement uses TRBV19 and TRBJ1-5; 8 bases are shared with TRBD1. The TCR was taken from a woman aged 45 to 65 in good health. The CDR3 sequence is CASSTRTGLGQPQHF. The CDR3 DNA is TGTGCCAGTAGTACCCGGACAGGGCTGGGTCAGCCCCAGCATTTT.